Sequencing of this T cell receptor (beta chain) was carried out in a study of blood T cell repertoires in COVID-19. Study-wide background: Whether acute or convalescent, the COVID-19 samples came from the United States, Italy and Spain. The cDNA or gDNA used as material had been derived from T cells, B-cell-depleted T cells, or PBMCs.

From germline, CDR1 is SGHRS and CDR2 YFSETQ. The CDR3 is 16 amino acids. Trimming cost V 2 bases and J 0 bases; bases outside gene matches: 4. Original analysis: Scientists estimated how many nucleated cells there were by amplifying reference gene primers. Using immunoSEQ multiplex PCR, the repertoire was profiled, and TCRdb retains in-frame clones only, with some absent. The DNA was the basis for D and trimming; V, J and clone size are from that table. The sample has 200,000 to 250,000 clones, around 84% seen once. The rearrangement links TRBV5-1 to TRBJ2-2; 7 bases fit TRBD1. The receptor was derived from a human donor in a cohort sampled during active COVID-19. Sequenced: peripheral blood. CDR3 bases: TGCGCCAGCAGCTTCGGACAGGATGCGAACACCGGGGAGCTGTTTTTT. Translation: CASSFGQDANTGELFF. The full variable domain, in which reference TRBV5-1 and TRBJ2-2 provide the parts outside the CDR3, is KAGVTQTPRYLIKTRGQQVTLSCSPISGHRSVSWYQQTPGQGLQFLFEYFSETQRNKGNFPGRFSGRQFSNSRSEMNVSTLELGDSALYLCASSFGQDANTGELFFGEGSRLTVL.